The clone carrying this TCR beta chain was counted ten times or more. As it was prepared, the TCRbeta library received unique molecular identifiers. MiXCR, run by TCRdb on the PCR reads, gives a single entry per CDR3 protein. Of 200,000 to 250,000 distinct CDR3 sequences listed, 9.7% are singletons. The data originate from a study of T-cell reconstitution after alpha-beta-depleted transplantation in children. The V end was cut by 4 bases, the J end by 5 bases, with 15 bases between. The CDR3 contains 15 residues. Germline-derived CDR1 and CDR2 are SNHLY and FYNNEI. The specimen was PBMCs from the stem cell graft donor, collected from the stem cell graft. This sequence joins TRBV2 and TRBJ1-5; perhaps TRBD1 as D (6 bases). The clonotype originates from a human donor who donated a stem cell graft to a child with SCID. The CDR3 spells CASSASQGIHQPQHF. As DNA, the CDR3 is TGTGCCAGCAGTGCAAGTCAGGGGATACATCAGCCCCAGCATTTT.